The rows below give T cell receptor beta chains drawn from one sample of a study of T-cell memory formation after mild COVID-19. Via MiXCR, TCRdb re-called the 5' RACE reads, giving one row per CDR3 protein. The sample includes 450,000 or so distinct CDR3 sequences, nearly 25% of them seen just once. Sequencing was done on a sample of PBMCs or a T cell subset sorted from them (not recorded which). All receptors come from an adult woman who had mild COVID-19 (a few samples of this study predate the infection). Cell type and time point are not known. Each CDR3 is given with its conserved first and last residue. The D gene is left open where the match is weak. Clone size appears in some rows only: once, few, many, or a class for an expanded clone.

d_gene | abundance | j_gene | v_gene | CDR3aa | CDR3nt
TRBD1 | NA | TRBJ1-5 | TRBV3-1 | CASSQGGTGVNQPQHF | TGTGCCAGCAGCCAAGGAGGGACAGGGGTTAATCAGCCCCAGCATTTT
TRBD1 | NA | TRBJ2-7 | TRBV10-3 | CAILKGQGYEQYF | TGTGCCATCTTGAAGGGACAGGGCTACGAGCAGTACTTC
TRBD2 | NA | TRBJ2-2 | TRBV12-3/TRBV12-4 | CASSLEAFAGGFSGGELFF | TGTGCCAGCAGTTTAGAGGCGTTCGCGGGAGGCTTTTCTGGCGGGGAGCTGTTTTTT
TRBD2 | few | TRBJ2-3 | TRBV24-1 | CATSDLTSGRTDTQYF | TGTGCCACCAGTGATCTTACTAGCGGGAGGACAGATACGCAGTATTTT
NA | NA | TRBJ1-1 | TRBV12-5 | CASGLQGTSTEAFF | TGTGCTAGTGGTTTGCAGGGGACCTCCACTGAAGCTTTCTTT
TRBD1 | few | TRBJ2-7 | TRBV25-1 | CASSRQDRGSYEQYF | TGTGCCAGCAGTCGACAGGACAGGGGGAGCTACGAGCAGTACTTC
TRBD1 | few | TRBJ1-1 | TRBV5-6 | CASSNSYRGGTEAFF | TGTGCCAGCAGCAACAGCTACAGGGGCGGCACTGAAGCTTTCTTT
TRBD2 | few | TRBJ2-1 | TRBV24-1 | CATSDSGTSDDEQFF | TGTGCCACCAGTGATTCCGGGACTAGCGATGATGAGCAGTTCTTC
TRBD2 | NA | TRBJ2-5 | TRBV7-6 | CASSLVGTSGGLQETQYF | TGTGCCAGCAGCTTAGTTGGTACTAGCGGGGGCCTCCAAGAGACCCAGTACTTC
TRBD2 | few | TRBJ2-1 | TRBV24-1 | CATSDFFLAGTFF | TGTGCCACCAGTGATTTCTTCCTAGCGGGGACGTTCTTC
NA | few | TRBJ2-5 | TRBV6-5 | CASSQTARETQYF | TGTGCCAGCAGCCAAACAGCCCGAGAGACCCAGTACTTC
TRBD2 | NA | TRBJ2-5 | TRBV12-3/TRBV12-4 | CASCPLGAGGETQYF | TGTGCCAGCTGCCCGTTAGGGGCGGGAGGTGAGACCCAGTACTTC
NA | many | TRBJ2-7 | TRBV20-1 | CSASPPGSGFHEQYF | TGCAGTGCTAGCCCACCTGGTAGCGGATTCCACGAGCAGTACTTC
NA | few | TRBJ2-5 | TRBV10-3 | CATALASKETQYF | TGTGCCACCGCTCTAGCGAGTAAAGAGACCCAGTACTTC
NA | few | TRBJ2-7 | TRBV9 | CASSVSASYEQYF | TGTGCCAGCAGCGTAAGTGCTTCCTACGAGCAGTACTTC
TRBD1 | NA | TRBJ1-1 | TRBV5-1 | CASSLRGGVTEAFF | TGCGCCAGCAGCTTGCGAGGGGGCGTGACTGAAGCTTTCTTT
TRBD2 | few | TRBJ2-4 | TRBV5-1 | CASSFDGGYNIQYF | TGCGCCAGCAGCTTCGACGGGGGGTACAACATTCAGTACTTC
TRBD1 | few | TRBJ1-6 | TRBV28 | CASSFSLGQADSPLHF | TGTGCCAGCAGTTTCAGTTTAGGACAGGCTGATTCACCCCTCCACTTT
NA | few | TRBJ1-1 | TRBV4-3 | CASSQVEVMNTEAFF | TGCGCCAGCAGCCAAGTGGAGGTAATGAACACTGAAGCTTTCTTT
NA | few | TRBJ2-1 | TRBV19 | CASSPMAPYNEQFF | TGTGCCAGTAGTCCCATGGCCCCCTACAATGAGCAGTTCTTC
NA | many | TRBJ2-2 | TRBV27 | CASSYGGPSGELFF | TGTGCCAGCAGTTACGGGGGGCCTTCCGGGGAGCTGTTTTTT
TRBD2 | NA | TRBJ2-7 | TRBV25-1 | CASSGRKLAGGPFLPYEQYF | TGTGCCAGCAGTGGAAGGAAGTTAGCGGGAGGTCCCTTCCTTCCCTACGAGCAGTACTTC
NA | NA | TRBJ1-1 | TRBV10-1 | CASSETGLSMNTEAFF | TGCGCCAGCAGTGAGACAGGGCTCTCCATGAACACTGAAGCTTTCTTT